The rows below give T cell receptor beta chains drawn from one sample of a study of early T cells in non-severe SARS-CoV-2 infection. In TCRdb, the 5' RACE reads were re-called with MiXCR into one record per CDR3 protein. The data contain more than 25,000 distinct CDR3 sequences, 3.5% to 5.5% of them singletons. This specimen was whole blood, taken at baseline. These receptors came from an adult who was a healthcare worker with PCR-confirmed SARS-CoV-2 infection or an uninfected control (not recorded which). CDR3s include the opening cysteine and the closing phenylalanine or tryptophan. Each record gives: J gene, CDR3 length, D gene, V gene, clone size, CDR3 DNA, CDR3 protein. The D gene is left open where the match is weak. Clone size is given for some rows only: seen once, a few or many times, or a class if the clone is expanded.

TRBJ2-1,16,NA,TRBV7-8,many,TGTGCCAGCAGACCTGTCCGGGCTCTTAAGGACAATGAGCAGTTCTTC,CASRPVRALKDNEQFF
TRBJ2-6,14,NA,TRBV20-1,many,TGCAGTGCGAGCTACAGGGCTGGGGCCAACGTCCTGACTTTC,CSASYRAGANVLTF
TRBJ2-3,15,TRBD1,TRBV30,NA,TGTGCCTGGGCCGAAACAGGGGGTTTCACAGATACGCAGTATTTT,CAWAETGGFTDTQYF
TRBJ2-5,12,NA,TRBV5-1,many,TGCGCCAGCAGCTTACCTCAGGAGACCCAGTACTTC,CASSLPQETQYF
TRBJ2-7,15,TRBD2,TRBV7-9,many,TGTGCCAGCAGCTCCGGGACTAAAGGCCCCTACGAGCAGTACTTC,CASSSGTKGPYEQYF
TRBJ1-1,12,NA,TRBV29-1,many,TGCAGCGTTGAACGGATGAACACTGAAGCTTTCTTT,CSVERMNTEAFF
TRBJ2-5,15,NA,TRBV30,many,TGTGCCTGGAGTGTAGGGACCTTACCACAAGAGACCCAGTACTTC,CAWSVGTLPQETQYF
TRBJ2-2,14,NA,TRBV7-6,many,TGTGCCAGCAGCTTAAGTGGGGGCTTCGGGGAGCTGTTTTTT,CASSLSGGFGELFF
TRBJ2-1,14,NA,TRBV14,many,TGTGCCAGCAGCCAAGATGGGGAGAGCAATGAGCAGTTCTTC,CASSQDGESNEQFF
TRBJ1-4,16,TRBD1,TRBV12-3/TRBV12-4,many,TGTGCCAGCAGTTTGGGGACAGGGGGCCGGAATGAAAAACTGTTTTTT,CASSLGTGGRNEKLFF
TRBJ2-3,15,NA,TRBV6-5,NA,TGTGCCAGCAGTTATGTCTGGACTAGCACAGATACGCAGTATTTT,CASSYVWTSTDTQYF
TRBJ1-2,14,NA,TRBV6-1,many,TGTGCCAGCAGTGAAGAAGAAGGGCAGTATGGCTACACCTTC,CASSEEEGQYGYTF
TRBJ2-1,15,NA,TRBV7-3,many,TGTGCCAGCAGCTTAACGCCCGGGGGATTCAATGAGCAGTTCTTC,CASSLTPGGFNEQFF
TRBJ2-5,15,NA,TRBV28,many,TGTGCCAGCAGTTTGGGCGGACAGTCAGCGGGGACCCAGTACTTC,CASSLGGQSAGTQYF
TRBJ2-5,16,TRBD2,TRBV28,many,TGTGCCAGCAGTATAGCGGGAGCCACCTACCAAGAGACCCAGTACTTC,CASSIAGATYQETQYF
TRBJ2-1,17,TRBD2,TRBV12-3/TRBV12-4,few,TGTGCCAGCAGTCTCGCTAGCGGGGGGGGCTGGTATAGGGAGCAGTTCTTC,CASSLASGGGWYREQFF
TRBJ2-7,15,NA,TRBV4-3,many,TGCGCCAGCACCACCAACGTCAAAGGGATTCACGAGCAGTACTTC,CASTTNVKGIHEQYF
TRBJ2-7,13,NA,TRBV7-2,many,TGTGCCAGCACCCCTGCGCCCTCCTACGAGCAGTACTTC,CASTPAPSYEQYF
TRBJ2-2,16,TRBD2,TRBV12-3/TRBV12-4,many,TGTGCCAGCAGTCCTGGGACTAGCTTAGTCACCGGGGAGCTGTTTTTT,CASSPGTSLVTGELFF
TRBJ1-2,12,NA,TRBV11-2,many,TGTGCCAGCAGCTCGGACAGCCATGGCTACACCTTC,CASSSDSHGYTF
TRBJ1-1,15,NA,TRBV7-9,medium-sized,TGTGCCAGCAGCTTCCCCACGGTAGGGGGTGTTGAAGCTTTCTTT,CASSFPTVGGVEAFF
TRBJ2-2,15,TRBD2,TRBV5-4,many,TGTGCCAGCAGCCCGGGGAGCGGGGGGACCGGGGAGCTGTTTTTT,CASSPGSGGTGELFF
TRBJ2-7,17,NA,TRBV4-1,NA,TGCGCCAGCAGCCAAGATAGGGGCAGCCTAGGAACCTACGAGCAGTACTTC,CASSQDRGSLGTYEQYF
TRBJ1-5,14,NA,TRBV3-1,many,TGTGCCAGCAGCCAAGGGGGTGGCAATCAGCCCCAGCATTTT,CASSQGGGNQPQHF
TRBJ2-1,15,TRBD2,TRBV30,many,TGTGCCTGGAGTTTCCCCGGGACTAGCGACGGTGAGCAGTTCTTC,CAWSFPGTSDGEQFF
TRBJ1-5,14,NA,TRBV6-2/TRBV6-3,many,TGTGCCAGCAGAAAGGGGGGGCAGGGTCAGCCCCAGCATTTT,CASRKGGQGQPQHF
TRBJ2-1,14,TRBD2,TRBV10-3,many,TGTGCCATCACCTCGGGAGGGCCGGGGAATGAGCAGTTCTTC,CAITSGGPGNEQFF
TRBJ2-2,14,TRBD1,TRBV11-2,many,TGTGCCAGCACCACTCAGGGGGCGGCCGGGGAGCTGTTTTTT,CASTTQGAAGELFF
TRBJ1-1,15,NA,TRBV7-3,many,TGTGCCAGCAGCTTATTGGCAGGACCAAACACTGAAGCTTTCTTT,CASSLLAGPNTEAFF
TRBJ2-1,14,NA,TRBV14,many,TGTGCCAGCAGCTATAGGCAGGGGTACAATGAGCAGTTCTTC,CASSYRQGYNEQFF
TRBJ2-7,14,TRBD1,TRBV12-3/TRBV12-4,NA,TGTGCCAGCAGTTCCGACAGGGGGCCACGCGAGCAGTACTTC,CASSSDRGPREQYF
TRBJ2-7,13,NA,TRBV24-1,many,TGTGCCACCAGTTCCTGGGAGGGGGACGAGCAGTACTTC,CATSSWEGDEQYF
TRBJ2-5,13,NA,TRBV12-3/TRBV12-4,many,TGTGCCAGCAGTCCGACAGCTCAAGAGACCCAGTACTTC,CASSPTAQETQYF
TRBJ2-7,13,TRBD1,TRBV28,many,TGTGCCAGCGGCCGGACAGGGGCCTACGAGCAGTACTTC,CASGRTGAYEQYF
TRBJ2-5,16,NA,TRBV20-1,many,TGCAGTGCAACTGATGGGGGCACCTCGTACCAAGAGACCCAGTACTTC,CSATDGGTSYQETQYF
TRBJ2-2,15,NA,TRBV7-3,few,TGTGCCAGCAGCTTACTCGGACAGAACACCGGGGAGCTGTTTTTT,CASSLLGQNTGELFF
TRBJ2-7,14,NA,TRBV6-1,many,TGTGCCAGCAGCCTGGGGCTCCCTGGCTACGAGCAGTACTTC,CASSLGLPGYEQYF
TRBJ1-6,13,NA,TRBV6-2/TRBV6-3,many,TGTGCCAGCAAATTGGCCCCTAATTCACCCCTCCACTTT,CASKLAPNSPLHF
TRBJ2-7,15,NA,TRBV30,many,TGTGCCTGGAGCGGAAACTACAGGAGCTCCTACGAGCAGTACTTC,CAWSGNYRSSYEQYF
TRBJ2-7,15,NA,TRBV7-2,many,TGTGCCAGCAGCTTAGAGGGGACATGGGGGGACGAGCAGTACTTC,CASSLEGTWGDEQYF
TRBJ2-7,14,TRBD2,TRBV18,few,TGTGCCAGCTCACCAACTAGCGGTTCCTACGAGCAGTACTTC,CASSPTSGSYEQYF
TRBJ1-3,13,NA,TRBV7-9,many,TGTGCCAGCAGCCAACAGGGCCTCAACACCATATATTTT,CASSQQGLNTIYF